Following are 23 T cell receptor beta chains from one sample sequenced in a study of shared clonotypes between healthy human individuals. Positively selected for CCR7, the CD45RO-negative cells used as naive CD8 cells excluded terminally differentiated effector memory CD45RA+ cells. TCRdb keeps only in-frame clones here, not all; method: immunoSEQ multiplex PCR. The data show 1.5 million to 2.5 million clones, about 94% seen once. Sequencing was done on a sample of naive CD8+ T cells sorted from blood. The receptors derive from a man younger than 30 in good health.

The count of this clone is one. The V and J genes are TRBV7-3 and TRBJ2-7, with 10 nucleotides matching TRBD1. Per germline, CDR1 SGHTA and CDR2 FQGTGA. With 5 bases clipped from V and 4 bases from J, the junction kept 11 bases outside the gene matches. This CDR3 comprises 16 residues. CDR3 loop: CASSIFGTGAPYEQYF. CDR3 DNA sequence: TGTGCCAGCAGCATATTCGGGACAGGGGCCCCTTACGAGCAGTACTTC.

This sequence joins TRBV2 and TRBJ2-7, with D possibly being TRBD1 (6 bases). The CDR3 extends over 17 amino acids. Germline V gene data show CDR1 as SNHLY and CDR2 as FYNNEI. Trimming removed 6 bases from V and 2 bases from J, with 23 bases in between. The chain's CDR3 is CASRPRPSGTTAYEQYF. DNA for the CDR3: TGTGCCAGCAGGCCTAGGCCCTCCGGGACAACCGCCTACGAGCAGTACTTC.

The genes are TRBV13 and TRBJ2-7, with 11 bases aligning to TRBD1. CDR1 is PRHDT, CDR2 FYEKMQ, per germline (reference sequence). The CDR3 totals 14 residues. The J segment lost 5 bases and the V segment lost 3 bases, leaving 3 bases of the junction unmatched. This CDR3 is CASSFPGQGDEQYF. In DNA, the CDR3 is TGTGCCAGCAGCTTTCCGGGACAGGGGGACGAGCAGTACTTC.

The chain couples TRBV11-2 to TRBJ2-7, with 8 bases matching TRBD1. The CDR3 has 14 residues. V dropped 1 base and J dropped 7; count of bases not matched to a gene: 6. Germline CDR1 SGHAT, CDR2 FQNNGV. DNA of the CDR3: TGTGCCAGCAGCTTAGTGCGTGACAGGGGAGAGCAGTACTTC. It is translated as CASSLVRDRGEQYF.

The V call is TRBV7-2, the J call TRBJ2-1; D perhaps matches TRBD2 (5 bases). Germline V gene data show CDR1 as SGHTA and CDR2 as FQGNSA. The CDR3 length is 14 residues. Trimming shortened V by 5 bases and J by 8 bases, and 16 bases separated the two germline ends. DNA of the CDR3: TGTGCCAGCAGCCCCCGGGGTCCATATGATGAGCAGTTCTTC. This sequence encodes CASSPRGPYDEQFF.

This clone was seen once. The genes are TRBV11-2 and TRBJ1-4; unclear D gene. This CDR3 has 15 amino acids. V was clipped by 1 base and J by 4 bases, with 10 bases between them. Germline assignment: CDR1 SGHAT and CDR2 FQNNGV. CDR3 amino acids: CASSLVGGGNEKLFF. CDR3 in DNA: TGTGCCAGCAGCTTAGTGGGCGGCGGTAATGAAAAACTGTTTTTT.

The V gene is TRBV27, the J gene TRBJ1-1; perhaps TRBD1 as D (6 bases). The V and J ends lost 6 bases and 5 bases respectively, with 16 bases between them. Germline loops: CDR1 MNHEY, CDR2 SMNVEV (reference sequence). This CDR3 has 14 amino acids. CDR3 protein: CASSVQGGLTEAFF. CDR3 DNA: TGTGCCAGCAGCGTACAGGGAGGGCTGACTGAAGCTTTCTTT.

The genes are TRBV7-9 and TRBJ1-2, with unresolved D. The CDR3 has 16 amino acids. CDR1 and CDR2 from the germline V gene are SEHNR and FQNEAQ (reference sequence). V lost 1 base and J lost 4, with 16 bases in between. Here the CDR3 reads CASSLGFGLGSYGYTF. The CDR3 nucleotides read TGTGCCAGCAGCTTAGGGTTTGGCTTGGGTTCCTATGGCTACACCTTC.

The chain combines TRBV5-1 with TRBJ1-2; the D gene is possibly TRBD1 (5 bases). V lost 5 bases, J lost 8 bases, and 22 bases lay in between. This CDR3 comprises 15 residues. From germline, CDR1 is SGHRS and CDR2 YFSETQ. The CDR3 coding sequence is TGCGCCAGCAGTACCGAAATAAGGGGTTCTTGGGGCTACACCTTC. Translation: CASSTEIRGSWGYTF.

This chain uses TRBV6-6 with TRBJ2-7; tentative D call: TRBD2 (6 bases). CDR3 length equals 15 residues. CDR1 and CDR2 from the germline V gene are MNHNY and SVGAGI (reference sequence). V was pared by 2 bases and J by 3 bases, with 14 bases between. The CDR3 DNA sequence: TGTGCCAGCAGTTACGCCGGGACGGAGGGCTACGAGCAGTACTTC. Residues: CASSYAGTEGYEQYF.

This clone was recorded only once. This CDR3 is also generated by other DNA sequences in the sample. CDR3: CASSLEAGGNYNEQFF. CDR3 nucleotide sequence: TGCGCCAGCAGCTTGGAAGCGGGGGGAAACTACAATGAGCAGTTCTTC. The chain combines TRBV5-1 with TRBJ2-1, with TRBD2 matching over 9 bases. CDR3 length: 16 amino acids. Trimming took 0 bases from V and 3 from J; bases not matched to a gene: 4. Germline V CDR1 and CDR2: SGHRS, YFSETQ.

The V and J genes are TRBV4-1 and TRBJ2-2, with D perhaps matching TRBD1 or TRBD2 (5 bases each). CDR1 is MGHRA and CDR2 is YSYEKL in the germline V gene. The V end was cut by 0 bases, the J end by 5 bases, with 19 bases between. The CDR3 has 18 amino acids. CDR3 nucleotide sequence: TGCGCCAGCAGCCAAGACGGTTCGGGGCAGGGCCGAACCGGGGAGCTGTTTTTT. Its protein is CASSQDGSGQGRTGELFF.

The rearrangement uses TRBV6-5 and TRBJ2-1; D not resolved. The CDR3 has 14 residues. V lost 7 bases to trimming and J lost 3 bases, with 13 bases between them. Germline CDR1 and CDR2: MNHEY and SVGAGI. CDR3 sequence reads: CASNPSTFYNEQFF. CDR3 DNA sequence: TGTGCCAGCAACCCATCTACGTTCTACAATGAGCAGTTCTTC.

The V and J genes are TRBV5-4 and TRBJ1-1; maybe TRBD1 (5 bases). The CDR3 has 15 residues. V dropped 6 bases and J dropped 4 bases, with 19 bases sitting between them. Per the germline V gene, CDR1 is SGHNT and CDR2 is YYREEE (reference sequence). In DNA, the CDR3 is TGTGCCAGCAAAGGGGACGGAGGTTGGGGCACTGAAGCTTTCTTT. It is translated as CASKGDGGWGTEAFF.

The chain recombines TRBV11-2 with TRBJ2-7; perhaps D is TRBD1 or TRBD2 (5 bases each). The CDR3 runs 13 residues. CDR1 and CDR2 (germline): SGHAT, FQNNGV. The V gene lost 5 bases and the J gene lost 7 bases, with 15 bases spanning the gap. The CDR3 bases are TGTGCCAGCAGCCCGACAGACTATATTGAGCAGTACTTC. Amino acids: CASSPTDYIEQYF. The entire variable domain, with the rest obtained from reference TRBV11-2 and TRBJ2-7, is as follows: EAGVAQSPRYKIIEKRQSVAFWCNPISGHATLYWYQQILGQGPKLLIQFQNNGVVDDSQLPKDRFSAERLKGVDSTLKIQPAKLEDSAVYLCASSPTDYIEQYFGPGTRLTVT.

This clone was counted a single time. The CDR3 here is CASSDGANSGNTIYF. The CDR3 region has the DNA TGTGCCAGCAGTGACGGGGCTAACTCTGGAAACACCATATATTTT. The chain employs TRBV6-1 and TRBJ1-3; D might be TRBD1 (5 bases). Germline-derived CDR1 and CDR2 are MNHNS and SASEGT. The V end was cut by 3 bases, the J end by 0 bases, with 9 bases between. The CDR3 is 15 amino acids.

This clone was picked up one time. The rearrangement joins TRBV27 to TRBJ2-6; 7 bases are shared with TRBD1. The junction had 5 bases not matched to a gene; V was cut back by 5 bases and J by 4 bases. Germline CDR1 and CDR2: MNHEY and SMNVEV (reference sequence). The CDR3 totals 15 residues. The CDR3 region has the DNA TGTGCCAGCAGTCTTGAGGGGGCCGGGGCCAACGTCCTGACTTTC. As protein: CASSLEGAGANVLTF.

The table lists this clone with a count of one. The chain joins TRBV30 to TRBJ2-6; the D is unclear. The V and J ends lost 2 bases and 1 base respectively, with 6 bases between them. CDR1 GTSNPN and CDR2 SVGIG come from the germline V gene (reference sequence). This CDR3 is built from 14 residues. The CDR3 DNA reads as TGTGCCTGGAGTATCGGTTCTGGGGCCAACGTCCTGACTTTC. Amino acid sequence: CAWSIGSGANVLTF.

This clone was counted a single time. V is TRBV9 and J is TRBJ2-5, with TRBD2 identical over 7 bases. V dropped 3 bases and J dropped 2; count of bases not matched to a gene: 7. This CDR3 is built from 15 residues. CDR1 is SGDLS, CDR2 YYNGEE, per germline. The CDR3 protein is CASSAWGGVQETQYF. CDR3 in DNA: TGTGCCAGCAGCGCCTGGGGGGGAGTTCAAGAGACCCAGTACTTC.

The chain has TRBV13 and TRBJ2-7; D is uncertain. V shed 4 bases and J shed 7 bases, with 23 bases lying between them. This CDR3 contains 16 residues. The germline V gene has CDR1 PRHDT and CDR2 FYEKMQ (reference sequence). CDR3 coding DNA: TGTGCCAGCAGCTACCGGTTTCCCTCCTGGGTGGGGGAGCAGTACTTC. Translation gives CASSYRFPSWVGEQYF.

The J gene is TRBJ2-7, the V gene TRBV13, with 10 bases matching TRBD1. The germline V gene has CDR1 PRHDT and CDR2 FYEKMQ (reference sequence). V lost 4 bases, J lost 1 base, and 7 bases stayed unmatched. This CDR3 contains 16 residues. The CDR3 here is CASSYSTGGASYEQYF. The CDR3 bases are TGTGCCAGCAGCTATTCGACAGGGGGCGCATCCTACGAGCAGTACTTC.

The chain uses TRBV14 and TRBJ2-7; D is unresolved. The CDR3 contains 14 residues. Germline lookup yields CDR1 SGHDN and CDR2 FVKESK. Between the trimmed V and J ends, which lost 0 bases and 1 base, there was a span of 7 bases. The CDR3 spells CASSQEIHSYEQYF. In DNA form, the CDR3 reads TGTGCCAGCAGCCAAGAGATCCATTCCTACGAGCAGTACTTC.

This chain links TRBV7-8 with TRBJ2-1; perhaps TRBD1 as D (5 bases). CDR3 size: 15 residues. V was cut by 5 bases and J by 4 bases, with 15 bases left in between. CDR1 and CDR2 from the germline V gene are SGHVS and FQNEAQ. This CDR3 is CASSHPRDKYNEQFF. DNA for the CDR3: TGTGCCAGCAGCCATCCCAGGGATAAGTACAATGAGCAGTTCTTC.